This section outlines one T cell receptor beta chain sequence together with its context. These data originate in a study of control samples from healthy donors and cancer patients. With 1 base removed from V and 0 bases from J, the gap between germline ends came to 10 bases. Germline CDR1 is LGHNA and CDR2 is YSLEER. The CDR3 is 16 amino acids. Only in-frame clones appear in the TCRdb table, and some are missing; sequencing was by immunoSEQ multiplex PCR. The sample has 55,000 to 90,000 clones, 75% to 90% seen once. V gene TRBV4-3 combines with J gene TRBJ2-1; no clear D. This TCR was sampled from a middle-aged man in good health. Sequenced: blood. The CDR3 is CASSQAPTSSYNEQFF. For the CDR3, the DNA is TGCGCCAGCAGCCAAGCCCCAACGAGCTCCTACAATGAGCAGTTCTTC.